This T cell receptor beta chain was sequenced during a study of blood T cell repertoires in COVID-19. The CDR3 spans 11 residues. Trimming at V came to 6 bases and at J to 6 bases, leaving 5 bases not matched to a gene. Germline V gene data show CDR1 as SQVTM and CDR2 as ANQGSEA. Profiling relied on immunoSEQ multiplex PCR, and the TCRdb table lists in-frame clones only, not all of them. The sample lists 400,000 to 450,000 clones, 90% occurring once. This chain uses TRBV29-1 with TRBJ2-7; 7 bases map to TRBD2. The sample taken for sequencing was PBMCs or T cells enriched from blood (not recorded which). This TCR came from a man aged 18 to 30 who had recovered from COVID-19. CDR3 nucleotide sequence: TGCAGCGTGGGGGAGGGAGTCGAGCAGTACTTC. Amino acid sequence: CSVGEGVEQYF.